Listed here is a single T cell receptor (beta chain). These data are taken from a study of blood T cell repertoires in COVID-19. TCRdb's table, derived via immunoSEQ multiplex PCR, lists solely in-frame clones and lacks some. The data contain 200,000 to 250,000 clones, nearly 90% of them singletons. J lost 5 bases, V lost 8 bases, and 6 bases had no gene match. Germline lookup yields CDR1 LNHDA and CDR2 SQIVND (reference sequence). This CDR3 region has 13 residues. The chain employs TRBV19 and TRBJ1-5; the match to TRBD1 covers 7 bases. Sequenced material: PBMCs or T cells enriched from blood (not recorded which). The origin of this receptor is a young man who had recovered from COVID-19. In nucleotides, the CDR3 is TGTGCCAGTTCGACAGGGTCGTATCAGCCCCAGCATTTT. It translates to CASSTGSYQPQHF.